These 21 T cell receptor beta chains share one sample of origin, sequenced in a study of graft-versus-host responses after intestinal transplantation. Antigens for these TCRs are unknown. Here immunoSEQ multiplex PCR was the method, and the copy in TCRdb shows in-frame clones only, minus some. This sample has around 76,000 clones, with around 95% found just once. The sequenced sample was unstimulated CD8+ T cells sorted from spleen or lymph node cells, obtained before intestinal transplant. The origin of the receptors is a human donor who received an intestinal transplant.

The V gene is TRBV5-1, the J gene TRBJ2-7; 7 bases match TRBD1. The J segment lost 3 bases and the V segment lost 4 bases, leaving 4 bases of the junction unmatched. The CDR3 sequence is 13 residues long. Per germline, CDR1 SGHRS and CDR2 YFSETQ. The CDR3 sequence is CASSPGQVYEQYF. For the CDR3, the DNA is TGCGCCAGCAGCCCCGGACAGGTCTACGAGCAGTACTTC.

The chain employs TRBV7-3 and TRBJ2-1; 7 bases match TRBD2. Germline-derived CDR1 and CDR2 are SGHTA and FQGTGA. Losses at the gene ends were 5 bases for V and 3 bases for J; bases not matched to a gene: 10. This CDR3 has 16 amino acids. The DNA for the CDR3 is TGTGCCAGCAGCCCCGCCGTAGCGGGCCACTACAATGAGCAGTTCTTC. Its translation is CASSPAVAGHYNEQFF.

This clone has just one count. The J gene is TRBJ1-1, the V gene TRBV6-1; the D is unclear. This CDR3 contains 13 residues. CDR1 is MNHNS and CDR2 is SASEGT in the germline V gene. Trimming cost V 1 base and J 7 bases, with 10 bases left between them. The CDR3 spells CASSEEGWGEAFF. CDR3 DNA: TGTGCCAGCAGTGAAGAAGGATGGGGTGAAGCTTTCTTT.

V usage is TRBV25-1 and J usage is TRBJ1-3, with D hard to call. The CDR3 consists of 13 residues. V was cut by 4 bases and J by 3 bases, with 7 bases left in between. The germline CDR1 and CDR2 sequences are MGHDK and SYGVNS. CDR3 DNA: TGTGCCAGCAGTGGATCTGATGGAAACACCATATATTTT. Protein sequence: CASSGSDGNTIYF.

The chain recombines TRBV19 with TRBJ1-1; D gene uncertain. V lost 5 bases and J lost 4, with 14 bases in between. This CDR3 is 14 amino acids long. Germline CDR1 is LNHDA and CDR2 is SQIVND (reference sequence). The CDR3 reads CASSPQRTTTEAFF. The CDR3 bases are TGTGCCAGTAGTCCACAGAGAACGACCACTGAAGCTTTCTTT.

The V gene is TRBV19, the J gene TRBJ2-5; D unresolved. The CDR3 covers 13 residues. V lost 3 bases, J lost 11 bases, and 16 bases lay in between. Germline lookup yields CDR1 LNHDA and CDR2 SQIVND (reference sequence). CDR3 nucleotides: TGTGCCAGTAGTATCTTAAGCAGTGAGGAGCAGTACTTC. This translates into CASSILSSEEQYF.

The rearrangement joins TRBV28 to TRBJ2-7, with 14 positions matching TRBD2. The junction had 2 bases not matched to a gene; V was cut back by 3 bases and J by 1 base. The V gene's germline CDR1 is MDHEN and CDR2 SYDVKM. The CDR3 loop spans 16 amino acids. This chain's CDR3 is CASSFGTSGSSYEQYF. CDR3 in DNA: TGTGCCAGCAGTTTCGGGACTAGCGGGAGTTCCTACGAGCAGTACTTC.

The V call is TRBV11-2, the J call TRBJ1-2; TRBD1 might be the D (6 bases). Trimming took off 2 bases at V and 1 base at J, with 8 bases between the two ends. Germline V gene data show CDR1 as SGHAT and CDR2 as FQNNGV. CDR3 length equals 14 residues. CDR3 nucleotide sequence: TGTGCCAGCAGCTTACAGGGGAATAACTATGGCTACACCTTC. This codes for CASSLQGNNYGYTF.

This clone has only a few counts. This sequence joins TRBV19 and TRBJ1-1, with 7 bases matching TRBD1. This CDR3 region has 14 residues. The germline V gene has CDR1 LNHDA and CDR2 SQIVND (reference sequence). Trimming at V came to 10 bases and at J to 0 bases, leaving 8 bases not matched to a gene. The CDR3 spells CATTVGQMNTEAFF. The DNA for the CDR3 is TGTGCCACTACGGTGGGACAGATGAACACTGAAGCTTTCTTT. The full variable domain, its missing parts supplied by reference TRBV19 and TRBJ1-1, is DGGITQSPKYLFRKEGQNVTLSCEQNLNHDAMYWYRQDPGQGLRLIYYSQIVNDFQKGDIAEGYSVSREKKESFPLTVTSAQKNPTAFYLCATTVGQMNTEAFFGQGTRLTVV.

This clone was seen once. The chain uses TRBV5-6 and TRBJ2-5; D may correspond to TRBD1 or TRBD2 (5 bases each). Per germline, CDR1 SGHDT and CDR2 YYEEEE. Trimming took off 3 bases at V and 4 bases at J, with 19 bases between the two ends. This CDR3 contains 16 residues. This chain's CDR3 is CASSSVGRTGRETQYF. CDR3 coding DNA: TGTGCCAGCAGCTCAGTGGGTCGGACGGGACGAGAGACCCAGTACTTC.

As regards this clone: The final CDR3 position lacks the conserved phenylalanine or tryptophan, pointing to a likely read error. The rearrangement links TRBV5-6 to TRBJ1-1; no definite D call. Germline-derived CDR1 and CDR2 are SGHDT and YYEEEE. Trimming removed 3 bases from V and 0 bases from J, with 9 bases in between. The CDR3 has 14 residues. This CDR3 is CASSSLGMNTEAFL. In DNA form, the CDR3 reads TGTGCCAGCAGCTCGCTGGGGATGAACACTGAAGCTTTCCTT.

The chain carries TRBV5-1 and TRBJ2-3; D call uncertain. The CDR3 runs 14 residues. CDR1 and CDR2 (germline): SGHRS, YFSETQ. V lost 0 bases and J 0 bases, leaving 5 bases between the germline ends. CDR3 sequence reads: CASSLAGSTDTQYF. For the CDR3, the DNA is TGCGCCAGCAGCTTGGCCGGTAGCACAGATACGCAGTATTTT.

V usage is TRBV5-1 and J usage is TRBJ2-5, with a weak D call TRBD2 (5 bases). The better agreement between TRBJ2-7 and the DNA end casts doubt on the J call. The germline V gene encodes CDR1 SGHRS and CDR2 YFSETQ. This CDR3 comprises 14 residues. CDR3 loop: CASSLATGSNEQYF. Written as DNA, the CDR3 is TGCGCCAGCAGCCTGGCTACGGGATCCAACGAGCAGTACTTC.

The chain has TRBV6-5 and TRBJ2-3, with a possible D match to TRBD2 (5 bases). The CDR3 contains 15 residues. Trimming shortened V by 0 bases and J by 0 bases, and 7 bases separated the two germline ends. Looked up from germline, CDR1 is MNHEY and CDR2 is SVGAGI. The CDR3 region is CASSYSLGSTDTQYF. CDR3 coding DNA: TGTGCCAGCAGTTACTCACTAGGGAGCACAGATACGCAGTATTTT.

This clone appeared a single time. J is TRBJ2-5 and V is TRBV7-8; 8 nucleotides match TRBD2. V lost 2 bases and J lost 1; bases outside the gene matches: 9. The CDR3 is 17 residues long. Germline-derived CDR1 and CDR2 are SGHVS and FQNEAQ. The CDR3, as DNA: TGTGCCAGCAGCTTACTTCCAGCGGGAGTTTTCCAAGAGACCCAGTACTTC. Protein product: CASSLLPAGVFQETQYF.

As DNA, the CDR3 is TGCAGCGTTGGTCTTAGCTACTACGAGCAGTACTTC. Translating it yields CSVGLSYYEQYF. V and J are TRBV29-1 and TRBJ2-7; no clear D gene. This CDR3 comprises 12 residues. Deletions cut 4 bases from V and 3 bases from J, with 10 bases between. The germline gives CDR1 SQVTM, CDR2 ANQGSEA.

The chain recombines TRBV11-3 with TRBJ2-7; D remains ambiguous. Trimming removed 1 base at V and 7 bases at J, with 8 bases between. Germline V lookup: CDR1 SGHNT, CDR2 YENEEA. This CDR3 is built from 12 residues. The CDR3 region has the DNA TGTGCCAGCAGCTTAGGGGCCGGGGAGCAGTACTTC. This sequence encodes CASSLGAGEQYF.

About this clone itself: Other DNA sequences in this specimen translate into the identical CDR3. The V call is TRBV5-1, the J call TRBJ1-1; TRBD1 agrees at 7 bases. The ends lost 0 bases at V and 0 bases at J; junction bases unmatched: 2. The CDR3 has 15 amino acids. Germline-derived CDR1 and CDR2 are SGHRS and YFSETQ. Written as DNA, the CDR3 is TGCGCCAGCAGCTTGGGACAGGGTATGAACACTGAAGCTTTCTTT. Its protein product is CASSLGQGMNTEAFF.

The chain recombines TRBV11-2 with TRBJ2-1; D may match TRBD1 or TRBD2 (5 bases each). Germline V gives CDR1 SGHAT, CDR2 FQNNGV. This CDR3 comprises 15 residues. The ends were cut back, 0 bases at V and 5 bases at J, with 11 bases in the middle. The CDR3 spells CASSLEWDLHNEQFF. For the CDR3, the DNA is TGTGCCAGCAGCTTAGAATGGGACCTCCACAATGAGCAGTTCTTC.

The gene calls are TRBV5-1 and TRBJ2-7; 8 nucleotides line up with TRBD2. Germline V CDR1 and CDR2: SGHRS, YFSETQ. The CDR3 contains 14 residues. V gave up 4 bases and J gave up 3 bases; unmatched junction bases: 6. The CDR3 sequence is CASSVLAANYEQYF. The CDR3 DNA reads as TGCGCCAGCAGCGTACTAGCGGCGAACTACGAGCAGTACTTC.

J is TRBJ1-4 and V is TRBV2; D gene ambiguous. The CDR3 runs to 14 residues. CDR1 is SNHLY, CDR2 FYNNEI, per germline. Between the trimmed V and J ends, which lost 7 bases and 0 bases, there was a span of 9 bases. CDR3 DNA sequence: TGTGCCAGCAACCGGGGAACAACTAATGAAAAACTGTTTTTT. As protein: CASNRGTTNEKLFF.